This T cell receptor (beta chain) was profiled in a study of cytomegalovirus exposure and HLA in healthy donors. The study ran its PCR with 60 Vbeta and 13 Jbeta primers. Profiling relied on immunoSEQ multiplex PCR, and the TCRdb table lists in-frame clones only, not all of them. The sample carries some 89,000 clones, roughly 79% recorded once. Between the trimmed V and J ends, which lost 1 base and 0 bases, there was a span of 13 bases. From germline, CDR1 is MGHRA and CDR2 YSYEKL. The CDR3 sequence is 16 residues long. The clonotype was recovered from a woman aged 25 to 45 in good health and CMV-seronegative. This chain uses TRBV4-1 with TRBJ2-7; possible D gene TRBD2, 5 bases. The sequencing input was PBMCs. In DNA form, the CDR3 reads TGCGCCAGCAGCCAAGGGGTAGCCGGGATCTCCTACGAGCAGTACTTC. It is translated as CASSQGVAGISYEQYF.